This T cell receptor beta chain was recovered during a study of beta chain features in type 1 diabetes. Findings of the study overall: Any HLA type influence on TCRB rearrangement was left unresolved here. The VDJ junctions of type 1 diabetes patients carried fewer insertions and more deletions. Type 1 diabetes patients had moderately but significantly shorter TCRB CDR3s in all four CD4+ subsets.

In this sample, this clone turned up a few times. What it binds is not known. Over 95% purity was reached by all sorted populations. The investigators reverse transcribed all of the isolated RNA, so they sequenced expressed TCRB transcripts. Sequencing used immunoSEQ multiplex PCR; TCRdb keeps in-frame clones, though not all of them. Of about 290,000 clones listed, 7% to 9% are singletons. Trimming removed 7 bases from V and 7 bases from J; junction bases left unmatched: 7. Germline CDR1 is LNHDA and CDR2 is SQIVND (reference sequence). The CDR3 is made up of 13 amino acids. The origin of this receptor is a young woman in good health. The chain carries TRBV19 and TRBJ1-5, with 7 bases that match TRBD1. Sequencing was performed on central memory CD4+ T cells from blood. The CDR3 DNA is TGTGCCAGTACCGACAGGGTTGAACAGCCCCAGCATTTT. Its protein is CASTDRVEQPQHF.